Listed below are T cell receptor beta chains from one sample, sequenced in a study of cytomegalovirus exposure and HLA in healthy donors. This table comes from immunoSEQ multiplex PCR, and its TCRdb copy is limited to in-frame clones, with some not included. Found here are 100,000 to 150,000 clones, 83% of them singletons; the top ten hold 1% to 1.5%. Sequenced material: PBMCs. These receptors were obtained from a girl aged 2-9 years in good health and CMV-seronegative. Both conserved end residues are part of each CDR3.

>TRBV30|TRBJ2-2|14
CAWSVPGNTGELFF
>TRBV7-2|TRBJ2-7|14
CASSTDREGYEQYF
>TRBV7-9|TRBJ2-5|14
CASSPSGGQETQYF
>TRBV10-1|TRBJ2-1|18
CASSESSGRRGSYNEQFF
>TRBV5-6|TRBJ2-3|17
CASTPGRLGFHTDTQYF
>TRBV7-2|TRBJ2-5|15
CASRHTEERKETQYF
>TRBV6-1|TRBJ2-3|15
CASNRRRGVVDTQYF
>TRBV7-9|TRBJ2-5|15
CASSLGEILQETQYF
>TRBV4-2|TRBJ2-7|14
CASSQYRGPYEQYF
>TRBV29-1|TRBJ2-5|12
CSRCKGAYEQYF
>TRBV7-3|TRBJ2-3|15
CASRRSGGAGDTQYF
>TRBV2|TRBJ1-1|14
CASTSGQGRAEAFF
>TRBV6-1|TRBJ2-3|14
CASSRAGETDTQYF
>TRBV7-2|TRBJ2-7|15
CASSFSGTGGYEQYF
>TRBV6-6|TRBJ2-3|11
CASRTANTQYF
>TRBV19|TRBJ1-4|13
CASGKGAVEKLFF
>TRBV7-8|TRBJ1-5|13
CASSLPGGQPQHF
>TRBV30|TRBJ1-5|16
CAWSLGSGGKHQPQHF
>TRBV7-9|TRBJ1-1|13
CASSVLGLSEAFF
>TRBV4-3|TRBJ1-6|15
CASSQYRDRTSPLHF
>TRBV7-3|TRBJ2-4|15
CASSQAGEAKNIQYF
>TRBV19|TRBJ1-5|16
CASSIWSVGSNQPQHF
>TRBV2|TRBJ2-3|15
CASSEEQGISDTQYF